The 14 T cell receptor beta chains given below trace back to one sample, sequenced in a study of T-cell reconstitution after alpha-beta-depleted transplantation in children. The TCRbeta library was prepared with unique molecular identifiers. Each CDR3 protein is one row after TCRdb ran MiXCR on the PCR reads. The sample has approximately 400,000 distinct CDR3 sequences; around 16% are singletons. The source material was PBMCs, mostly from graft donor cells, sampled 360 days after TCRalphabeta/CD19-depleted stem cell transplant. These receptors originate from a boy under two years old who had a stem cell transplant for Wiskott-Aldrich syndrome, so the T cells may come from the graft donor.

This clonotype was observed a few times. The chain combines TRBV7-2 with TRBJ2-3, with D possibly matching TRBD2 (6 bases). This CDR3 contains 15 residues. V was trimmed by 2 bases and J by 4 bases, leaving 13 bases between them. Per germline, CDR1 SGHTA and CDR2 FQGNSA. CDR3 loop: CASSLNRGGPDTQYF. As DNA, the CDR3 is TGTGCCAGCAGCTTAAATCGGGGAGGACCAGATACGCAGTATTTT.

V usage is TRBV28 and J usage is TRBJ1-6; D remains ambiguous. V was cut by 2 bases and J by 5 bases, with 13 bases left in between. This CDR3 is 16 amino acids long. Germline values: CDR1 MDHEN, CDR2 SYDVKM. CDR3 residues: CASSLSGPGNNSPLHF. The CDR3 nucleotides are TGTGCCAGCAGTTTAAGTGGCCCAGGAAATAATTCACCCCTCCACTTT.

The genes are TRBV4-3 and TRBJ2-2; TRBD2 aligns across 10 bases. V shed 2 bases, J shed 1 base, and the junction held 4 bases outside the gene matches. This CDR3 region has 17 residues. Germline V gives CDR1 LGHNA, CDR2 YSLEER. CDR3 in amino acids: CASSQWVAGGNTGELFF. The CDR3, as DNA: TGCGCCAGCAGCCAATGGGTAGCGGGAGGGAACACCGGGGAGCTGTTTTTT.

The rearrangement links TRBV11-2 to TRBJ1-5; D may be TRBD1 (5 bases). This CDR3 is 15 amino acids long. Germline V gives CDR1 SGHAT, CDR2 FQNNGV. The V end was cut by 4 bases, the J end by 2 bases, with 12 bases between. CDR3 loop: CASSSGTERNQPQHF. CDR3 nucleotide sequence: TGTGCCAGCAGCTCGGGGACGGAACGCAATCAGCCCCAGCATTTT.

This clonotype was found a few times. The CDR3 loop reads CATSDSGTGNEKLFF. DNA for the CDR3: TGTGCCACCAGTGATTCCGGGACGGGGAATGAAAAACTGTTTTTT. J is TRBJ1-4 and V is TRBV24-1; maybe TRBD1 (5 bases). This CDR3 region has 15 residues. Germline CDR1 is KGHDR and CDR2 is SFDVKD. V lost 2 bases and J lost 5, with 11 bases in between.

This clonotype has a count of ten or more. CDR3 DNA: TGCAGCTCGCGACAGGTTGGCACTGAAGCTTTCTTT. Its protein product is CSSRQVGTEAFF. The V and J genes are TRBV29-1 and TRBJ1-1; a weak D match, TRBD1 (6 bases). V lost 8 bases to trimming and J lost 4 bases, with 14 bases between them. The CDR3 covers 12 residues. Germline V lookup: CDR1 SQVTM, CDR2 ANQGSEA.

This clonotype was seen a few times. The CDR3 is CAISELDLTDTQYF. DNA for the CDR3: TGTGCCATCAGTGAGTTGGACTTAACAGATACGCAGTATTTT. The chain combines TRBV10-3 with TRBJ2-3, with D possibly being TRBD2 (5 bases). CDR1 ENHRY and CDR2 SYGVKD come from the germline V gene. V was pared by 1 base and J by 3 bases, with 8 bases between. This CDR3 has 14 amino acids.

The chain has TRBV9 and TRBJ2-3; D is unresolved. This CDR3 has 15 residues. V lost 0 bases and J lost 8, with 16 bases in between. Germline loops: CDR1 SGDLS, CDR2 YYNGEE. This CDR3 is CASSVVRVTSSTQYF. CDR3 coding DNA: TGTGCCAGCAGCGTAGTTAGGGTTACCTCCTCTACGCAGTATTTT.

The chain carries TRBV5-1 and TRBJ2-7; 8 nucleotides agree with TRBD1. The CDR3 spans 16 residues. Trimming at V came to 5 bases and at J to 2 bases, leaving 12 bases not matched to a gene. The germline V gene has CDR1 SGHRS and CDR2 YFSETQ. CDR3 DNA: TGCGCCAGCAGACGTGCCGCTGACAGGGGTACCTACGAGCAGTACTTC. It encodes CASRRAADRGTYEQYF.

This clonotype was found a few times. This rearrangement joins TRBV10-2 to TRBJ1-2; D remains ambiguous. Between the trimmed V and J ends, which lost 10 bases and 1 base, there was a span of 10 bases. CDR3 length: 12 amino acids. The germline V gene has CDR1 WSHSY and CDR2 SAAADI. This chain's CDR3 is CATEGFNYGYTF. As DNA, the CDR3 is TGCGCCACAGAGGGCTTTAACTATGGCTACACCTTC.

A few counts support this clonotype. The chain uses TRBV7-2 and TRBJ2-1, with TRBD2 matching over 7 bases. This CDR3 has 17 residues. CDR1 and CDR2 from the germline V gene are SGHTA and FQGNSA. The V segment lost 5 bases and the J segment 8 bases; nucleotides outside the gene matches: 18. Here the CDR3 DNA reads TGTGCCAGCAGCCTACCGGGAAGGAGGGAGGGCCGCGATGAGCAGTTCTTC. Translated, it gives CASSLPGRREGRDEQFF.

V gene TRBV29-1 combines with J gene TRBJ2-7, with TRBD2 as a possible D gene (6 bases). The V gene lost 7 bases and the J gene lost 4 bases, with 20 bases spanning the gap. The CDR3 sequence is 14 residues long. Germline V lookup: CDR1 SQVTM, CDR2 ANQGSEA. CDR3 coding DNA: TGCAGCGCCCGAACTGGGGCGGGGCTATACGAGCAGTACTTC. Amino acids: CSARTGAGLYEQYF.

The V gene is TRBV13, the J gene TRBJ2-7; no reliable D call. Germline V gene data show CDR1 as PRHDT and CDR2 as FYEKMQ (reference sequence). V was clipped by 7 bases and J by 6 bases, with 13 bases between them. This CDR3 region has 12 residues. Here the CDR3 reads CASTQSRGEQYF. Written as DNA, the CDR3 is TGTGCCAGCACCCAGTCCCGCGGCGAGCAGTACTTC.

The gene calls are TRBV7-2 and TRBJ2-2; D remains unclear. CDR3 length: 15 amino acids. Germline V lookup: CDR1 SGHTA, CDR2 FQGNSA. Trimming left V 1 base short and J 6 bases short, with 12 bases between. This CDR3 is CASSLVGGIAGELFF. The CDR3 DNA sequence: TGTGCCAGCAGCTTAGTAGGTGGGATCGCCGGGGAGCTGTTTTTT.